This passage covers 26 T cell receptor beta chains from one sample sequenced in a study of blood T cell repertoires in COVID-19. Sequenced by immunoSEQ multiplex PCR; TCRdb stores in-frame clones only, minus some. The sample has 250,000 or so clones; approximately 87% are singletons. The sequenced material came from peripheral blood. The source is a man between 60 and 70 years old with acute or convalescent COVID-19.

The CDR3 coding sequence is TGCGCCAGCAGCTACCTAACAGGGATGAACACTGAAGCTTTCTTT. Its translation: CASSYLTGMNTEAFF. The chain couples TRBV5-1 to TRBJ1-1, with D perhaps TRBD1 (6 bases). CDR1 is SGHRS and CDR2 is YFSETQ in the germline V gene. CDR3 size: 15 residues. Trimming took 3 bases from V and 0 from J, leaving 12 bases between them.

As concerns this clone: The junction and the germline gene differ at one end; a read error may be behind it. The rearrangement joins TRBV7-7 to TRBJ1-1; D unclear. This CDR3 has 13 amino acids. From germline, CDR1 is SSHAT and CDR2 FNYEAQ (reference sequence). The CDR3 DNA reads as TGTGCTAGCAGCCCCGACTTGTCCACTGAAGCTTTCTTT. It translates to CASSPDLSTEAFF.

The chain employs TRBV25-1 and TRBJ1-4; D is perhaps TRBD1 (6 bases). V lost 1 base and J 3 bases, leaving 9 bases between the germline ends. Germline V CDR1 and CDR2: MGHDK, SYGVNS. The CDR3 has 15 residues. The CDR3 region is CASSEWGGPNEKLFF. The CDR3, as DNA: TGTGCCAGCAGTGAATGGGGGGGGCCTAATGAAAAACTGTTTTTT. Looking up the rest from reference TRBV25-1 and TRBJ1-4 gives the full variable domain: EADIYQTPRYLVIGTGKKITLECSQTMGHDKMYWYQQDPGMELHLIHYSYGVNSTEKGDLSSESTVSRIRTEHFPLTLESARPSHTSQYLCASSEWGGPNEKLFFGSGTQLSVL.

The rearrangement links TRBV7-6 to TRBJ2-2, with 8 bases aligning to TRBD1. Germline assignment: CDR1 SGHVS and CDR2 FNYEAQ. V lost 5 bases and J lost 6; bases outside the gene matches: 8. The CDR3 has 15 residues. The CDR3 loop reads CASSPGQGSAGELFF. For the CDR3, the DNA is TGTGCCAGCAGCCCCGGACAGGGTAGCGCCGGGGAGCTGTTTTTT.

The V and J genes are TRBV2 and TRBJ2-7; TRBD1 matches at 7 bases. The CDR3 totals 14 residues. V dropped 4 bases and J dropped 7; count of bases not matched to a gene: 10. CDR1 is SNHLY and CDR2 is FYNNEI in the germline V gene. This CDR3 is CASSVDRARVEQYF. The DNA for the CDR3 is TGTGCCAGCAGTGTTGACAGGGCCCGAGTTGAGCAGTACTTC.

This rearrangement joins TRBV5-1 to TRBJ2-1, with D perhaps TRBD1 (6 bases). Trimming shortened V by 2 bases and J by 2 bases, and 11 bases separated the two germline ends. The CDR3 runs to 15 residues. Per germline, CDR1 SGHRS and CDR2 YFSETQ. CDR3 sequence reads: CASSLTGTTYNEQFF. Written as DNA, the CDR3 is TGCGCCAGCAGCTTAACCGGGACAACCTACAATGAGCAGTTCTTC. Filled out from reference TRBV5-1 and TRBJ2-1, the complete variable domain reads KAGVTQTPRYLIKTRGQQVTLSCSPISGHRSVSWYQQTPGQGLQFLFEYFSETQRNKGNFPGRFSGRQFSNSRSEMNVSTLELGDSALYLCASSLTGTTYNEQFFGPGTRLTVL.

The rearrangement links TRBV27 to TRBJ1-1; no firm D call. CDR3 length equals 15 residues. Germline V gene data show CDR1 as MNHEY and CDR2 as SMNVEV (reference sequence). Trimming took off 0 bases at V and 5 bases at J, with 13 bases between the two ends. In DNA, the CDR3 is TGTGCCAGCAGTTTATCGGGCAGCCTCCTGACTGAAGCTTTCTTT. It is translated as CASSLSGSLLTEAFF.

The chain combines TRBV9 with TRBJ2-7; TRBD2 matches at 7 bases. V lost 2 bases, J lost 8 bases, and 10 bases stayed unmatched. The CDR3 sequence is 14 residues long. Germline values: CDR1 SGDLS, CDR2 YYNGEE. The DNA for the CDR3 is TGTGCCAGCAGCGTTGATCGGGAGGCCCTCCAGCAGTACTTC. Amino acid sequence: CASSVDREALQQYF.

This chain uses TRBV27 with TRBJ2-3; 14 bases fit TRBD2. This CDR3 contains 17 residues. V was pared by 5 bases and J by 2 bases, with 6 bases of the junction left unmatched. The V gene's germline CDR1 is MNHEY and CDR2 SMNVEV (reference sequence). The CDR3 region has the DNA TGTGCCAGCAGTAGAGGACTAGCGGGAGGTGTCACAGATACGCAGTATTTT. Its protein product is CASSRGLAGGVTDTQYF.

The chain is built from TRBV28 and TRBJ2-7; 9 bases map to TRBD1. Germline loops: CDR1 MDHEN, CDR2 SYDVKM. This CDR3 comprises 15 residues. With V trimmed by 6 bases and J by 7 bases, 13 bases remained unmatched. CDR3 DNA: TGTGCCAGCAGGCAGGAGGGGACAGGGAATCGGGAGCAGTACTTC. Protein: CASRQEGTGNREQYF.

J is TRBJ1-2 and V is TRBV19, with D possibly being TRBD1 (5 bases). Germline V gives CDR1 LNHDA, CDR2 SQIVND (reference sequence). V gave up 1 base and J gave up 3 bases, with 9 bases separating them. This CDR3 spans 14 amino acids. CDR3 region: CASSIGGADYGYTF. The CDR3 DNA reads as TGTGCCAGTAGTATAGGGGGCGCGGACTATGGCTACACCTTC.

This clone has only a few counts. The V call is TRBV10-3, the J call TRBJ1-1; possible D gene TRBD1, 5 bases. This CDR3 is 13 amino acids long. The V end lost 10 bases, the J end lost 0 bases, and 12 bases lay between the germline ends. The V gene's germline CDR1 is ENHRY and CDR2 SYGVKD. The CDR3 nucleotides read TGTGCCACGCTCACAGGAGTGAACACTGAAGCTTTCTTT. Translation: CATLTGVNTEAFF.

This chain uses TRBV19 with TRBJ2-3; tentatively, D is TRBD2 (5 bases). Germline loops: CDR1 LNHDA, CDR2 SQIVND (reference sequence). This CDR3 region has 14 residues. The V end was cut by 3 bases, the J end by 3 bases, with 10 bases between. The CDR3 loop reads CASSITGGTDTQYF. In nucleotides, the CDR3 is TGTGCCAGTAGTATCACGGGCGGGACAGATACGCAGTATTTT.

The chain couples TRBV4-2 to TRBJ2-1; D is unresolved. The CDR3 consists of 15 residues. CDR1 and CDR2 (germline): LGHNA, YNFKEQ. With 0 bases removed from V and 2 bases from J, the gap between germline ends came to 8 bases. The CDR3 region has the DNA TGTGCCAGCAGCCAAGACGGTACCACCTACAATGAGCAGTTCTTC. This gives the protein CASSQDGTTYNEQFF.

The chain employs TRBV10-3 and TRBJ2-7, with D possibly TRBD2 on 5 matching bases. There are 15 residues in the CDR3. Trimming stripped 3 bases from V and 0 bases from J, with 12 bases between. Germline V gene sequence: CDR1 ENHRY, CDR2 SYGVKD. The CDR3 loop reads CAISDPAGGSYEQYF. CDR3 in DNA: TGTGCCATCAGTGACCCCGCTGGAGGCTCCTACGAGCAGTACTTC.

The V and J genes are TRBV11-3 and TRBJ2-1; D call uncertain. The length of the CDR3 is 14 residues. Trimming removed 3 bases at V and 0 bases at J, with 6 bases between. Germline lookup yields CDR1 SGHNT and CDR2 YENEEA. CDR3 in amino acids: CASSLFSSYNEQFF. In DNA, the CDR3 is TGTGCCAGCAGCTTGTTCAGCTCCTACAATGAGCAGTTCTTC.

The chain employs TRBV27 and TRBJ2-3; D unclear. Germline V gene data show CDR1 as MNHEY and CDR2 as SMNVEV (reference sequence). This CDR3 comprises 13 residues. The V and J ends lost 6 bases and 8 bases respectively, with 15 bases between them. As DNA, the CDR3 is TGTGCCAGCAGGCCCCTGGAGTCTGGTACGCAGTATTTT. This codes for CASRPLESGTQYF.

The J gene is TRBJ2-2, the V gene TRBV6-5, with a tentative D call TRBD2 (7 bases). The CDR3 runs to 13 residues. CDR1 is MNHEY and CDR2 is SVGAGI in the germline V gene. The ends were cut back, 6 bases at V and 6 bases at J, with 11 bases in the middle. Here the CDR3 DNA reads TGTGCCAGCAGAAAGGGGGGGGCCGGGGAGCTGTTTTTT. Translation: CASRKGGAGELFF.

This clone appeared a single time. The rearrangement uses TRBV29-1 and TRBJ1-2; D is unresolved. The CDR3 is made up of 12 amino acids. CDR1 and CDR2 from the germline V gene are SQVTM and ANQGSEA. V was clipped by 7 bases and J by 0 bases, with 9 bases between them. CDR3 bases: TGCAGCGGGAGCAACTCTAACTATGGCTACACCTTC. Amino acid sequence: CSGSNSNYGYTF.

This chain uses TRBV11-3 with TRBJ2-1; 10 bases map to TRBD1. Germline CDR1 reads SGHNT; CDR2 reads YENEEA. Trimming at V came to 5 bases and at J to 8 bases, leaving 12 bases not matched to a gene. The CDR3 extends over 16 amino acids. This chain's CDR3 is CASSVLPGQGLHEQFF. The CDR3 nucleotides are TGTGCCAGCAGCGTTCTTCCGGGACAGGGGTTGCATGAGCAGTTCTTC. Filled out from reference TRBV11-3 and TRBJ2-1, the complete variable domain reads EAGVVQSPRYKIIEKKQPVAFWCNPISGHNTLYWYLQNLGQGPELLIRYENEEAVDDSQLPKDRFSAERLKGVDSTLKIQPAELGDSAVYLCASSVLPGQGLHEQFFGPGTRLTVL.

V gene TRBV19 combines with J gene TRBJ2-7, with TRBD1 as a possible D gene (6 bases). The CDR3 covers 15 residues. V shed 3 bases and J shed 2 bases, with 14 bases lying between them. Germline V gene sequence: CDR1 LNHDA, CDR2 SQIVND (reference sequence). As DNA, the CDR3 is TGTGCCAGTAGTATGGGGGACATTTTAACCTACGAGCAGTACTTC. Encoded protein: CASSMGDILTYEQYF.

V gene TRBV14 combines with J gene TRBJ1-1; 10 bases agree with TRBD1. CDR3 length: 16 residues. Germline V gene lookup returns CDR1 SGHDN and CDR2 FVKESK. Trimming at V came to 5 bases and at J to 5 bases, leaving 11 bases not matched to a gene. As DNA, the CDR3 is TGTGCCAGCAGCAACCTTTGGGACAGGGGCAGTACTGAAGCTTTCTTT. Residues: CASSNLWDRGSTEAFF.

The V call is TRBV27, the J call TRBJ1-5; D perhaps matches TRBD1 (6 bases). Trimming cost V 6 bases and J 8 bases, with 20 bases left between them. The germline V gene encodes CDR1 MNHEY and CDR2 SMNVEV (reference sequence). The CDR3 spans 15 residues. This chain's CDR3 is CASRTSGGPQEPQHF. CDR3 in DNA: TGTGCCAGCAGAACCTCGGGGGGCCCGCAGGAGCCCCAGCATTTT.

V and J are TRBV10-3 and TRBJ2-6; TRBD1 matches 11 bases. Germline V gene sequence: CDR1 ENHRY, CDR2 SYGVKD. The V segment lost 3 bases and the J segment 0 bases; nucleotides outside the gene matches: 7. The CDR3 length is 19 residues. This chain's CDR3 is CAISDPGQGVYSGANVLTF. CDR3 coding DNA: TGTGCCATCAGTGACCCGGGACAGGGGGTTTACTCTGGGGCCAACGTCCTGACTTTC.

This chain uses TRBV6-5 with TRBJ2-1; TRBD2 aligns across 7 bases. Germline-derived CDR1 and CDR2 are MNHEY and SVGAGI. J was trimmed by 7 bases and V by 5 bases; bases with no gene match: 11. This CDR3 is built from 15 residues. The CDR3 DNA is TGTGCCAGCAGTATCGCGGGAGTTCAGGCGAATGAGCAGTTCTTC. The encoded protein is CASSIAGVQANEQFF.

V and J are TRBV27 and TRBJ1-5; 10 positions agree with TRBD1. The length of the CDR3 is 15 residues. The ends lost 2 bases at V and 3 bases at J; junction bases unmatched: 1. Looked up from germline, CDR1 is MNHEY and CDR2 is SMNVEV (reference sequence). In nucleotides, the CDR3 is TGTGCCAGCAGTTTAGGGACAGGGGCCAATCAGCCCCAGCATTTT. This sequence encodes CASSLGTGANQPQHF.